This T cell receptor (beta chain) is from a study of T-cell reconstitution after alpha-beta-depleted transplantation in children. Unique molecular identifiers featured in how the TCRbeta library was prepared. TCRdb re-analysed the PCR reads in MiXCR, keeping a single row per CDR3 protein. Among about 610,000 distinct CDR3 sequences listed, about 10% were seen once. The CDR3 extends over 16 amino acids. V gave up 0 bases and J gave up 1 base, with 13 bases separating them. From germline, CDR1 is MNHEY and CDR2 SVGAGI. This sequence joins TRBV6-5 and TRBJ2-7; either TRBD1 or TRBD2 may fit D (5 bases each). The source of this sequence is a human donor who donated a stem cell graft to a child with acute myeloid leukemia. The specimen comprised PBMCs from the stem cell graft donor, sampled from the stem cell graft. The CDR3 sequence is CASSYSNGDPSYEQYF. The CDR3 DNA is TGTGCCAGCAGTTACTCGAATGGGGACCCGTCCTACGAGCAGTACTTC.